These 26 T cell receptor beta chains came from one sample sequenced in a study of T-cell reconstitution after alpha-beta-depleted transplantation in children. A library of TCRbeta sequences, prepared with unique molecular identifiers, was generated. From the PCR reads, TCRdb called clonotypes with MiXCR, one entry per CDR3 protein. The sample has around 700,000 distinct CDR3 sequences, around 12% seen once; the top ten hold around 0.79%. The sample here was PBMCs, taken before TCRalphabeta/CD19-depleted stem cell transplant. Receptor source: a girl aged 2 to 10 with congenital amegakaryocytic thrombocytopenia, due to receive a stem cell transplant.

This clonotype was seen a handful of times. J is TRBJ2-7 and V is TRBV7-2; 11 bases line up with TRBD2. The length of the CDR3 is 15 residues. Germline-derived CDR1 and CDR2 are SGHTA and FQGNSA. The V gene end was trimmed by 3 bases and the J gene end by 4 bases; junction bases not matched to a gene: 5. The CDR3 sequence is CASSFTSGSMYEQYF. DNA for the CDR3: TGTGCCAGCAGCTTTACTAGCGGGAGTATGTACGAGCAGTACTTC.

This clonotype has just one count. CDR3: CASSANHLGSETQYF. CDR3 DNA sequence: TGTGCCAGCAGCGCAAACCACCTAGGATCTGAGACCCAGTACTTC. The gene calls are TRBV9 and TRBJ2-5; no firm D call. From germline, CDR1 is SGDLS and CDR2 YYNGEE. With 3 bases removed from V and 5 bases from J, the gap between germline ends came to 17 bases. The CDR3 is 15 residues long.

This clonotype was picked up many times. The V gene is TRBV7-9, the J gene TRBJ2-3; D is uncertain. The germline CDR1 and CDR2 sequences are SEHNR and FQNEAQ (reference sequence). With 4 bases removed from V and 7 bases from J, the gap between germline ends came to 6 bases. CDR3 length: 11 residues. The CDR3, as DNA: TGTGCCAGCAGCTCAGGAAATACGCAGTATTTT. This gives the protein CASSSGNTQYF.

This clonotype was observed at least ten times. This rearrangement joins TRBV28 to TRBJ1-2; a possible D gene is TRBD1 (5 bases). The CDR3 is 14 amino acids. Trimming removed 3 bases from V and 4 bases from J, with 12 bases in between. Germline CDR1 and CDR2: MDHEN and SYDVKM. In DNA form, the CDR3 reads TGTGCCAGCAGTTTGGGTTTCCAGGGCTATGGCTACACCTTC. Protein sequence: CASSLGFQGYGYTF.

The chain is built from TRBV11-2 and TRBJ2-5; D call uncertain. There are 16 residues in the CDR3. V lost 1 base and J 5 bases, leaving 17 bases between the germline ends. In germline, CDR1 is SGHAT, CDR2 FQNNGV. The CDR3 sequence is CASSLVGSPSRETQYF. CDR3 nucleotide sequence: TGTGCCAGCAGCTTAGTAGGGTCCCCAAGCAGGGAGACCCAGTACTTC.

This clonotype was seen ten or more times. The rearrangement uses TRBV20-1 and TRBJ2-2, with 10 bases aligning to TRBD1. The germline V gene encodes CDR1 DFQATT and CDR2 SNEGSKA (reference sequence). This CDR3 spans 15 amino acids. After removal of 6 bases from V and 3 bases from J, the junction contained 7 bases not matched to a gene. In DNA form, the CDR3 reads TGCAGTGCGTCCCCCGGGACAGGGGACACCGGGGAGCTGTTTTTT. Translating gives CSASPGTGDTGELFF.

The chain employs TRBV11-2 and TRBJ1-2; 7 nucleotides line up with TRBD1. The V segment lost 5 bases and the J segment 3 bases; nucleotides outside the gene matches: 12. Germline lookup yields CDR1 SGHAT and CDR2 FQNNGV. CDR3 size: 16 residues. CDR3 DNA sequence: TGTGCCAGCAGCCTGCGGACAGGTCCCGGGGACTATGGCTACACCTTC. Protein sequence: CASSLRTGPGDYGYTF.

This clonotype has more than one count but fewer than ten. The rearrangement links TRBV20-1 to TRBJ2-7, with 9 bases aligning to TRBD2. Germline loops: CDR1 DFQATT, CDR2 SNEGSKA (reference sequence). This CDR3 region has 15 residues. With V trimmed by 0 bases and J by 4 bases, 7 bases remained unmatched. The CDR3 protein is CSARDVAGAVYEQYF. In nucleotides, the CDR3 is TGCAGTGCTAGAGATGTAGCGGGAGCGGTATACGAGCAGTACTTC.

This chain joins TRBV28 and TRBJ2-5; 7 bases are a match to TRBD2. Germline-derived CDR1 and CDR2 are MDHEN and SYDVKM. CDR3 length: 17 amino acids. V trimming: 3 bases; J trimming: 4 bases; junction bases outside the gene matches: 14. CDR3 nucleotides: TGTGCCAGCAGTTTGGTCTCGTTGCGGGAGCGGGCAGAGACCCAGTACTTC. This encodes CASSLVSLRERAETQYF.

The gene calls are TRBV7-9 and TRBJ1-4; 7 bases line up with TRBD1. The CDR3 covers 14 residues. The junction had 7 bases not matched to a gene; V was cut back by 5 bases and J by 7 bases. From germline, CDR1 is SEHNR and CDR2 FQNEAQ (reference sequence). The DNA for the CDR3 is TGTGCCAGCAGCCCCGACAGGGTTCGTGAAAAACTGTTTTTT. This codes for CASSPDRVREKLFF.

J is TRBJ2-7 and V is TRBV7-2; D possibly corresponds to TRBD2 (6 bases). This CDR3 is built from 15 residues. V lost 1 base and J lost 3, with 13 bases in between. Germline V gives CDR1 SGHTA, CDR2 FQGNSA. The CDR3 DNA is TGTGCCAGCAGCTTAGTGGCGGGAATCCGCTACGAGCAGTACTTC. Translating it yields CASSLVAGIRYEQYF.

At least ten counts were recorded for this clonotype. The CDR3 region has the DNA TGCGCCAGCAGCGCATTGACTAGCCGGGACAATGAGCAGTTCTTC. Translated, it gives CASSALTSRDNEQFF. The genes are TRBV5-1 and TRBJ2-1; 7 nucleotides align to TRBD2. With 4 bases clipped from V and 5 bases from J, the junction kept 9 bases outside the gene matches. This CDR3 has 15 residues. Germline V gene lookup returns CDR1 SGHRS and CDR2 YFSETQ. Combining the CDR3 with reference TRBV5-1 and TRBJ2-1 gives the whole variable domain KAGVTQTPRYLIKTRGQQVTLSCSPISGHRSVSWYQQTPGQGLQFLFEYFSETQRNKGNFPGRFSGRQFSNSRSEMNVSTLELGDSALYLCASSALTSRDNEQFFGPGTRLTVL.

As concerns this clonotype: This may be a read error: a much more frequent sequence differs by one nucleotide. The chain recombines TRBV20-1 with TRBJ2-1; 11 nucleotides align to TRBD2. Germline V CDR1 and CDR2: DFQATT, SNEGSKA (reference sequence). The CDR3 spans 17 residues. The CDR3 sequence is CCARPFLGLAANNEQFF. The CDR3 DNA sequence: TGCTGTGCTAGACCTTTTCTGGGACTAGCGGCTAACAATGAGCAGTTCTTC.

The CDR3 nucleotides read TGCTCAATACCCGGGACAGGGGACATTCAGTACTTC. Protein product: CSIPGTGDIQYF. J is TRBJ2-4 and V is TRBV5-1, with 10 nucleotides matching TRBD1. This CDR3 comprises 12 residues. CDR1 is SGHRS, CDR2 YFSETQ, per germline.

J is TRBJ2-3 and V is TRBV24-1, with TRBD2 identical over 12 bases. The trim removed 9 bases at V and 6 bases at J, leaving 6 bases unmatched. CDR3 length: 14 amino acids. The germline CDR1 and CDR2 sequences are KGHDR and SFDVKD. The CDR3 here is CATQLAGGSDTQYF. The CDR3 bases are TGTGCCACCCAACTAGCGGGAGGTTCGGATACGCAGTATTTT.

In its sample, this clonotype was seen many times. The chain has TRBV29-1 and TRBJ1-3; the D is unclear. In germline, CDR1 is SQVTM, CDR2 ANQGSEA. Deletions cut 4 bases from V and 3 bases from J, with 7 bases between. CDR3 length: 12 amino acids. The CDR3 loop reads CSVAESGNTIYF. The CDR3 DNA reads as TGCAGCGTTGCGGAAAGTGGAAACACCATATATTTT.

This clonotype was seen at least ten times. The V and J genes are TRBV12-3 or TRBV12-4 and TRBJ2-7; D not resolved. The CDR3 is 14 residues long. The V and J ends lost 3 bases and 2 bases respectively, with 11 bases between them. CDR3 sequence: CASSFREAPYEQYF. CDR3 coding DNA: TGTGCCAGCAGTTTCCGAGAGGCGCCCTACGAGCAGTACTTC.

This clonotype has a count of ten or more. CDR3 in amino acids: CASRSILVGKNIQYF. CDR3 coding DNA: TGTGCCAGCAGATCGATTCTCGTCGGCAAAAACATTCAGTACTTC. The chain recombines TRBV28 with TRBJ2-4, with D unresolved. With 6 bases removed from V and 3 bases from J, the gap between germline ends came to 15 bases. Germline V gene lookup returns CDR1 MDHEN and CDR2 SYDVKM. This CDR3 comprises 15 residues.

This clonotype was recorded at least ten times. This chain uses TRBV9 with TRBJ2-3; D not certain. The V gene lost 0 bases and the J gene lost 4 bases, with 12 bases spanning the gap. This CDR3 is built from 15 residues. The germline V gene encodes CDR1 SGDLS and CDR2 YYNGEE. This chain's CDR3 is CASSVEWLEADTQYF. CDR3 DNA: TGTGCCAGCAGCGTAGAATGGCTAGAGGCAGATACGCAGTATTTT.

This chain joins TRBV6-1 and TRBJ2-1; unclear D gene. Germline lookup yields CDR1 MNHNS and CDR2 SASEGT. This CDR3 contains 12 residues. V lost 1 base, J lost 8 bases, and 6 bases lay in between. The CDR3 coding sequence is TGTGCCAGCAGTGAAGTAGCCGATGAGCAGTTCTTC. Protein sequence: CASSEVADEQFF.

This clonotype was observed at least ten times. The V and J genes are TRBV20-1 and TRBJ2-7, with TRBD1 matching 11 bases. Trimming removed 6 bases from V and 3 bases from J; junction bases left unmatched: 7. The CDR3 extends over 14 amino acids. The germline V gene encodes CDR1 DFQATT and CDR2 SNEGSKA (reference sequence). CDR3 region: CSAPPGTGGYEQYF. The CDR3 DNA is TGCAGTGCACCTCCCGGGACAGGGGGCTACGAGCAGTACTTC.

This clonotype has at least ten counts. CDR3 protein: CATSDFRDRDETQYF. In DNA form, the CDR3 reads TGTGCCACCAGTGATTTCCGGGACAGGGACGAGACCCAGTACTTC. The chain has TRBV24-1 and TRBJ2-5, with 9 bases aligning to TRBD1. The V gene's germline CDR1 is KGHDR and CDR2 SFDVKD. The ends lost 1 base at V and 5 bases at J; junction bases unmatched: 4. CDR3 length: 15 residues.

This clonotype was counted ten times or more. The V and J genes are TRBV5-1 and TRBJ1-6; 8 bases fit TRBD1. The CDR3 runs 13 residues. With V trimmed by 4 bases and J by 12 bases, 6 bases remained unmatched. Germline loops: CDR1 SGHRS, CDR2 YFSETQ. The CDR3 sequence: CASSPSGTGPLHF. In nucleotides, the CDR3 is TGCGCCAGCAGCCCCTCCGGGACAGGACCCCTCCACTTT. Full variable domain (rest looked up from reference TRBV5-1 and TRBJ1-6): KAGVTQTPRYLIKTRGQQVTLSCSPISGHRSVSWYQQTPGQGLQFLFEYFSETQRNKGNFPGRFSGRQFSNSRSEMNVSTLELGDSALYLCASSPSGTGPLHFGNGTRLTVT.

The genes are TRBV7-2 and TRBJ2-2; D is unresolved. The germline CDR1 and CDR2 sequences are SGHTA and FQGNSA. Trimming stripped 6 bases from V and 4 bases from J, with 12 bases between. CDR3 length: 14 amino acids. The CDR3 region is CASRTDGGTGELFF. The CDR3, as DNA: TGTGCCAGCAGAACTGACGGTGGCACCGGGGAGCTGTTTTTT.

This chain links TRBV20-1 with TRBJ2-3; 11 bases match TRBD2. Germline CDR1 and CDR2: DFQATT and SNEGSKA (reference sequence). CDR3 length equals 16 residues. V trimming: 3 bases; J trimming: 3 bases; junction bases outside the gene matches: 8. The CDR3 loop reads CSARRGLAVITDTQYF. The CDR3 bases are TGCAGTGCTAGGAGGGGACTAGCGGTGATTACAGATACGCAGTATTTT.

In this sample, this clonotype turned up many times. The rearrangement links TRBV14 to TRBJ2-4; D remains ambiguous. The CDR3 spans 14 residues. Germline V lookup: CDR1 SGHDN, CDR2 FVKESK. V dropped 3 bases and J dropped 0 bases, with 6 bases sitting between them. The CDR3 reads CASSQRLAKNIQYF. The CDR3 nucleotides are TGTGCCAGCAGCCAGCGCCTAGCCAAAAACATTCAGTACTTC.